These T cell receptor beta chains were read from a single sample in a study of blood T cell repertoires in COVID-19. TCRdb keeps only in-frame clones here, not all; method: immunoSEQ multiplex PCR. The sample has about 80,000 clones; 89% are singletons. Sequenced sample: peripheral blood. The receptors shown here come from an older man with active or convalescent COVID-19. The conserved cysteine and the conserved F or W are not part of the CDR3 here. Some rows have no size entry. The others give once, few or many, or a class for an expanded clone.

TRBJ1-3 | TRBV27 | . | ASRTGGNTIY
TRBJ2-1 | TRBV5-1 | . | ASSFQSYNEQF
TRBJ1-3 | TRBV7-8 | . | ASSLDRDRVSGNTIY
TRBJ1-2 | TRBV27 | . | ASRQGPYGYT
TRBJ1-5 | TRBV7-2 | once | ASSLEGQGANNQPQH
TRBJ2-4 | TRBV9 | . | ASSVDSGQLGKNIQY
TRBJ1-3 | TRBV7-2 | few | ASSLQQGNTIY
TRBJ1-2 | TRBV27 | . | ASSPDSYYGYT
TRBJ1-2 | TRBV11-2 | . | ASSSRTDPNYGYT
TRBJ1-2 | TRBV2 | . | ASRLQGLGVYGYT
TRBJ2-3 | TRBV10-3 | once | AISESRGLGGTQY
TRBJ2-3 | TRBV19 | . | ASTAQGAVDTDTQY
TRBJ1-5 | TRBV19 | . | ATVQGYSNQPQH
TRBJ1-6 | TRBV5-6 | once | ASSFLFAGGNSPLH
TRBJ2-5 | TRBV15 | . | ATSRTQRASDQETQY
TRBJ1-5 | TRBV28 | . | ASSLPGGGSQPQH
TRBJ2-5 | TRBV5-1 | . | ASSESGQGAETQY
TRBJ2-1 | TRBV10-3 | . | AISDLKGLANYNEQF